This T cell receptor beta chain was recovered during a study of blood T cells in healthy people across ages. The germline V gene encodes CDR1 SGDLS and CDR2 YYNGEE. The CDR3 is made up of 15 amino acids. The germline V and J ends were trimmed by 4 bases and 3 bases, with 14 bases remaining between them. Healthy Caucasian individuals from Russia aged roughly 6 to 90 served as donors. Per individual sample, total RNA of at least 5.5 micrograms was extracted. A second PCR of roughly 7 to 11 cycles used a sample-barcoded 5' primer and a J-beta primer mix. TCRdb processed the 5' RACE reads anew with MiXCR; each CDR3 protein has one entry. The table includes 800,000 or so distinct CDR3 sequences, 25% detected once. These same records also appear under a second study, on T cells of mothers and their children. Turning to that study: Whether pairs are related or unrelated, thymic selection shapes their TCR recombination output in much the same way.

The sequence came from a boy aged 5 to 17 in good health. The chain has TRBV9 and TRBJ2-1; no clear D gene. The material sequenced was blood. This CDR3 is CASSPRLANYNEQFF. The CDR3 DNA reads TGTGCCAGCAGCCCCCGGCTGGCCAACTACAATGAGCAGTTCTTC.